The 2 T cell receptor beta chains in this list originate from one sample, sequenced in a study of shared T cell receptors in the human thymus. Some clones are missing from TCRdb's copy, which holds only in-frame ones; the method was immunoSEQ multiplex PCR. The table lists over 650,000 clones, 70% to 90% of them singletons. The data were also submitted as part of a second study, on human thymus T cells.

The source material was thymocytes. The receptor source for this set is a boy under two years old with a congenital heart defect.

The gene calls are TRBV15 and TRBJ2-3; 7 bases map to TRBD1. The CDR3 runs 16 residues. V shed 2 bases, J shed 1 base, and the junction held 6 bases outside the gene matches. Looked up from germline, CDR1 is LNHNV and CDR2 is YYDKDF (reference sequence). The CDR3 coding sequence is TGTGCCACCAGCAGACGGGACAGCCTCCGCACAGATACGCAGTATTTT. This encodes CATSRRDSLRTDTQYF.

This clone has more than one count but fewer than ten. V and J are TRBV14 and TRBJ2-6; 7 bases align to TRBD1. The CDR3 extends over 16 amino acids. Germline assignment: CDR1 SGHDN and CDR2 FVKESK. The V segment lost 3 bases and the J segment 2 bases; nucleotides outside the gene matches: 4. The CDR3 DNA follows: TGTGCCAGCAGCCACCCCGACAGGGCTGGGGCCAACGTCCTGACTTTC. Translated: CASSHPDRAGANVLTF.